This T cell receptor (beta chain) was found in a study of blood T cell repertoires in COVID-19. V shed 3 bases, J shed 1 base, and the junction held 8 bases outside the gene matches. CDR3 size: 16 residues. Germline loops: CDR1 SGDLS, CDR2 YYNGEE. Produced via immunoSEQ multiplex PCR; TCRdb's table is partial and in-frame only. In the table there are some 250,000 clones, roughly 90% of which are singletons. This receptor was obtained from a man in his forties who had recovered from COVID-19. The rearrangement links TRBV9 to TRBJ2-7; 9 nucleotides agree with TRBD2. Material: PBMCs or T cells enriched from blood (not recorded which). CDR3 amino acids: CASSARTSVRSYEQYF. In DNA, the CDR3 is TGTGCCAGCAGCGCCCGGACTAGCGTTCGGTCCTACGAGCAGTACTTC.